This T cell receptor (beta chain) was found in a study of T-cell memory formation after mild COVID-19 (dated by TCRdb to 2020 to 2022). Concerning the study at large: TCR sequence clusters from the two donors were largely donor specific. T-cell clones expanding and contracting after mild COVID-19 in a couple of donors were tracked by longitudinal TCRalpha and TCRbeta repertoire sequencing. The cohort was made up of two young adult volunteers, one female and one male, who were previously healthy.

Sequencing instrument: Illumina NovaSeq 6000. TCRalpha and TCRbeta cDNA libraries were constructed by 5'RACE with constant-segment primers, with sample barcodes and unique molecular identifiers being introduced. Trizol reagent was used to extract RNA from every sample. Libraries were amplified in two PCR steps, with a second sample barcode and Illumina TruSeq adapters added in the second step. Sequencing of the libraries was done on an Illumina NovaSeq, producing 2 x 150 bp paired-end reads. In the paper's pipeline: Reads were demultiplexed and collapsed into UMI-guided consensus sequences with migec v1.2.7. With mixcr v2.1.11, UMI consensuses were aligned to TRA and TRB V and J templates and assembled into clonotypes. A clonotype was counted as expanded or contracted only if both edgeR and NoisET called the change significant, with noise models trained on biological replicates. For edgeR calls, the thresholds were a false discovery rate-adjusted p below 0.01 and a log2 fold-change of 1. As an exploratory analysis of dynamics, PCA with hierarchical clustering was applied to max-normalized trajectories of the 1000 most abundant clonotypes. Separately sequenced CD4+ and CD8+ repertoires were used to assign a CD4 or CD8 phenotype to each responding clone. The public reads were reprocessed in TCRdb via fastp at Q25 and MiXCR, keeping in-frame beta chains. All rows with the same CDR3 protein become a single entry with the most common DNA and genes. The V and J calls reflect TCRdb's pipeline rather than the authors' work. The sample table contains hundreds of thousands of distinct CDR3 sequences; only one count was recorded for roughly 18% of them. Around 11% of the sample is taken by the ten largest.

Of note for this clonotype: What antigen it recognizes has not been identified. The input lacks base qualities; no much larger clone sits a single base away.

Ficoll-Paque density gradient centrifugation was used to isolate PBMCs. The CDR3 measures 14 amino acids from cysteine to phenylalanine. CDR3 DNA is the only sequence kept; it has 42 bases, read in frame from the first base. V is cut by 0 bases and J by 5 bases, and the space between the germline ends is 10 bases. Overall study outcomes, separate from this receptor: The detection of some responding clones in pre-infection memory suggests that pre-existing cross-reactive memory T cells joined the SARS-CoV-2 response. Only a couple of mild cases were covered by the study, and larger cohorts that include severe cases with pre-infection samples were considered necessary. Contracting CD4+ clones turned up mainly in the CM and EM memory subsets, whereas EMRA was where CD8+ clones were enriched. SARS-CoV-2 specificity was not confirmed for the second-wave clones peaking on day 37. From day 15 to 85, contracting clones showed balanced CD4/CD8 phenotypes, whereas a second wave of clones that expanded from day 15 to 37 leaned towards CD4+.

This TCR came from an adult woman who had mild COVID-19 (a few samples of this study predate the infection). The sample titles of this study are shuffled in the database, so cell type and time point are left out; the donor was told from shared clones. Here the chain combines TRBV12-3 or TRBV12-4 and TRBJ1-1; perhaps TRBD1 is the D gene, with 5 bases matching. Sequenced input: PBMCs or a T cell subset sorted from them (not recorded which). The DNA sequence follows: TGTGCCAGCAGTTTAGCGGGGCGCCAGACTGAAGCTTTCTTT. Translated, it reads CASSLAGRQTEAFF.